These 18 T cell receptor beta chains came from one sample sequenced in a study of cytomegalovirus exposure and HLA in healthy donors. Data came from immunoSEQ multiplex PCR; TCRdb stores just in-frame clones and leaves some out. Among a few hundred thousand clones listed, 70% to 90% were seen once. Sequencing was done on a sample of PBMCs. The receptors originated from a man aged 25 to 40 in good health and CMV-seronegative.

The chain links TRBV2 to TRBJ2-2; TRBD2 aligns across 8 bases. Germline trimming cut 6 bases from V and 5 bases from J; bases unmatched to any gene: 8. This CDR3 contains 15 residues. Germline V gives CDR1 SNHLY, CDR2 FYNNEI. CDR3 loop: CASRKGLANTGELFF. The CDR3 coding sequence is TGTGCCAGCAGGAAAGGACTAGCTAATACCGGGGAGCTGTTTTTT.

The chain recombines TRBV30 with TRBJ1-1; possible D gene TRBD1, 6 bases. CDR1 and CDR2 from the germline V gene are GTSNPN and SVGIG (reference sequence). This CDR3 has 12 amino acids. With 1 base removed from V and 8 bases from J, the gap between germline ends came to 11 bases. The CDR3 sequence is CAWSAGTPEAFF. CDR3 sequence (DNA): TGTGCCTGGAGTGCCGGGACACCCGAAGCTTTCTTT.

V and J are TRBV2 and TRBJ2-3, with D tentatively TRBD1 (6 bases). Trimming pared 3 bases from V and 4 bases from J, leaving 11 bases between. This CDR3 comprises 14 residues. CDR1 and CDR2 from the germline V gene are SNHLY and FYNNEI. The CDR3 protein is CASSDQGISDTQYF. The CDR3, as DNA: TGTGCCAGCAGTGACCAGGGGATATCAGATACGCAGTATTTT.

This clone was counted a single time. This sequence joins TRBV27 and TRBJ2-1, with 11 nucleotides matching TRBD1. The CDR3 is 15 residues long. Germline V gene lookup returns CDR1 MNHEY and CDR2 SMNVEV (reference sequence). J lost 4 bases, V lost 4 bases, and 3 bases had no gene match. As DNA, the CDR3 is TGTGCCAGCAGTTCCGGGACAGGGGGGTACAATGAGCAGTTCTTC. As protein: CASSSGTGGYNEQFF.

The V gene is TRBV6-1, the J gene TRBJ1-1, with D tentatively TRBD1 (5 bases). The V and J ends lost 5 bases and 3 bases respectively, with 10 bases between them. The CDR3 runs to 13 residues. The germline CDR1 and CDR2 sequences are MNHNS and SASEGT. The CDR3 is CASSPQGYTEAFF. DNA of the CDR3: TGTGCCAGCAGTCCTCAGGGATACACTGAAGCTTTCTTT.

This clone came up once. V usage is TRBV7-9 and J usage is TRBJ2-4, with 8 bases fitting TRBD2. The CDR3 runs to 17 residues. CDR1 is SEHNR, CDR2 FQNEAQ, per germline (reference sequence). The junction had 5 bases not matched to a gene; V was cut back by 1 base and J by 0 bases. The CDR3 nucleotides are TGTGCCAGCAGCTTAGAAAGCGGGGGCCTAGCCAAAAACATTCAGTACTTC. This encodes CASSLESGGLAKNIQYF.

About this clone itself: Other DNA variants within this sample encode the same CDR3. The J gene is TRBJ1-2, the V gene TRBV5-1, with 8 bases lining up with TRBD1. This CDR3 has 14 residues. Trimming removed 0 bases from V and 4 bases from J; junction bases left unmatched: 2. Germline V CDR1 and CDR2: SGHRS, YFSETQ. DNA of the CDR3: TGCGCCAGCAGCTTGGAAGGACAGGGCTATGGCTACACCTTC. Translation: CASSLEGQGYGYTF.

This chain uses TRBV18 with TRBJ1-5; weak D call: TRBD1 (6 bases). The CDR3 covers 16 residues. Trimming stripped 6 bases from V and 6 bases from J, with 21 bases between. Germline values: CDR1 KGHSH, CDR2 LQKENI. DNA of the CDR3: TGTGCCAGCTCCGCCTCCGTATCAGGGGCAGGTCAGCCCCAGCATTTT. Protein product: CASSASVSGAGQPQHF.

The gene calls are TRBV6-6 and TRBJ2-1; TRBD2 matches at 8 bases. Germline values: CDR1 MNHNY, CDR2 SVGAGI (reference sequence). This CDR3 is built from 14 residues. The trim removed 6 bases at V and 6 bases at J, leaving 7 bases unmatched. The DNA for the CDR3 is TGTGCCAGCAGACGATTAAGCGGGGGCAATGAGCAGTTCTTC. Translation: CASRRLSGGNEQFF.

This chain's CDR3 is CSASSGTGEVRRTEAFF. The CDR3 nucleotides read TGCAGCGCGAGTTCCGGGACAGGGGAGGTAAGAAGGACTGAAGCTTTCTTT. This chain links TRBV29-1 with TRBJ1-1; 10 positions match TRBD1. The germline gives CDR1 SQVTM, CDR2 ANQGSEA. The CDR3 is 17 residues long. V was clipped by 7 bases and J by 5 bases; unmatched bases: 19.

The gene calls are TRBV27 and TRBJ2-1; the D gene is possibly TRBD1 (5 bases). The CDR3 consists of 17 residues. The V end was cut by 4 bases, the J end by 7 bases, with 23 bases between. The V gene's germline CDR1 is MNHEY and CDR2 SMNVEV (reference sequence). CDR3 amino acids: CASSSLSSRAIGNEQFF. The CDR3 DNA is TGTGCCAGCAGTTCCCTCTCGAGCAGGGCGATCGGGAATGAGCAGTTCTTC.

This chain joins TRBV2 and TRBJ2-4, with D possibly matching TRBD1 (6 bases). The CDR3 is made up of 14 amino acids. Trimming took 6 bases from V and 8 from J, leaving 17 bases between them. Germline assignment: CDR1 SNHLY and CDR2 FYNNEI. CDR3 sequence reads: CASRRTVNQDIQYF. The CDR3 nucleotides are TGTGCCAGCAGAAGGACAGTCAACCAGGACATTCAGTACTTC. Drawing the rest from reference TRBV2 and TRBJ2-4, the complete variable domain is EPEVTQTPSHQVTQMGQEVILRCVPISNHLYFYWYRQILGQKVEFLVSFYNNEISEKSEIFDDQFSVERPDGSNFTLKIRSTKLEDSAMYFCASRRTVNQDIQYFGAGTRLSVL.

The chain recombines TRBV18 with TRBJ2-3; 10 bases match TRBD2. CDR3 length: 18 amino acids. Germline V gene lookup returns CDR1 KGHSH and CDR2 LQKENI. After removal of 0 bases from V and 4 bases from J, the junction contained 10 bases not matched to a gene. The CDR3 region is CASSPPEKRGGIADTQYF. DNA for the CDR3: TGTGCCAGCTCACCACCGGAGAAGCGGGGGGGCATTGCAGATACGCAGTATTTT.

This clone was observed a handful of times. The chain has TRBV27 and TRBJ1-5, with 9 bases matching TRBD1. This CDR3 spans 14 amino acids. Germline assignment: CDR1 MNHEY and CDR2 SMNVEV (reference sequence). J was trimmed by 7 bases and V by 2 bases; bases with no gene match: 3. The CDR3 sequence: CASSLGTGRQPQHF. The CDR3 DNA reads TGTGCCAGCAGTTTAGGGACAGGGAGACAGCCCCAGCATTTT.

The chain couples TRBV19 to TRBJ2-3, with a tentative D call TRBD2 (6 bases). Trimming left V 7 bases short and J 0 bases short, with 11 bases between. Per the germline V gene, CDR1 is LNHDA and CDR2 is SQIVND (reference sequence). This CDR3 region has 14 residues. CDR3 nucleotides: TGTGCCAGTAAATGGGGACTTAGCACAGATACGCAGTATTTT. Residues: CASKWGLSTDTQYF.

V gene TRBV5-1 combines with J gene TRBJ1-1; 8 bases are shared with TRBD1. Trimming at V came to 2 bases and at J to 4 bases, leaving 4 bases not matched to a gene. The CDR3 is made up of 14 amino acids. Germline loops: CDR1 SGHRS, CDR2 YFSETQ. CDR3 in amino acids: CASSFLGQATEAFF. The CDR3 DNA reads TGCGCCAGCAGCTTCTTGGGACAGGCCACTGAAGCTTTCTTT.

The chain combines TRBV5-1 with TRBJ2-5; 11 bases are a match to TRBD2. The CDR3 has 17 amino acids. Losses at the gene ends were 0 bases for V and 2 bases for J; bases not matched to a gene: 6. Germline lookup yields CDR1 SGHRS and CDR2 YFSETQ. The CDR3 here is CASSLVRTSGPQETQYF. The CDR3 DNA follows: TGCGCCAGCAGCTTGGTACGGACTAGCGGGCCTCAAGAGACCCAGTACTTC. Complete variable domain (other parts from reference TRBV5-1 and TRBJ2-5): KAGVTQTPRYLIKTRGQQVTLSCSPISGHRSVSWYQQTPGQGLQFLFEYFSETQRNKGNFPGRFSGRQFSNSRSEMNVSTLELGDSALYLCASSLVRTSGPQETQYFGPGTRLLVL.

This chain joins TRBV4-1 and TRBJ2-6; 7 bases align to TRBD1. Trimming removed 4 bases from V and 0 bases from J; junction bases left unmatched: 6. The CDR3 totals 17 residues. Germline V lookup: CDR1 MGHRA, CDR2 YSYEKL. In DNA, the CDR3 is TGCGCCAGCAGCCTCCTGACAGGGCTCTCTGGGGCCAACGTCCTGACTTTC. It codes for CASSLLTGLSGANVLTF.